The 16 T cell receptor beta chains in this list originate from one sample, sequenced in a study of blood T cell repertoires in COVID-19 (dated by TCRdb to about 2020). Receptor libraries were prepared by the immunoSEQ multiplex PCR assay. TCRdb took over this immuneACCESS table, retaining in-frame rearrangements with V and J assigned. Such tables are incomplete; in checked studies, under half of the missing clones stem from an unresolved V gene, and the remainder is unexplained. The table for this sample lists 110,000 to 150,000 clones; around 86% of them were counted only once. The ten largest make up roughly 4.3% of the sample. The sequencing input was PBMCs or T cells enriched from blood (not recorded which). The receptor set was obtained from a man in his fifties or sixties who had recovered from COVID-19.

The genes are TRBV2 and TRBJ1-4; TRBD1 agrees at 7 bases. Germline CDR1 SNHLY, CDR2 FYNNEI. CDR3 length equals 13 residues. V lost 11 bases and J lost 7; bases outside the gene matches: 10. The CDR3 DNA is TGTGCCTTTGGACAGGAGGAGGGTGAAAAACTGTTTTTT. This encodes CAFGQEEGEKLFF.

The chain uses TRBV28 and TRBJ1-2; 9 nucleotides agree with TRBD1. The V segment lost 6 bases and the J segment 6 bases; nucleotides outside the gene matches: 8. Germline values: CDR1 MDHEN, CDR2 SYDVKM. The CDR3 has 14 residues. The CDR3 loop is CASSTRDRGNGYTF. CDR3 DNA sequence: TGTGCCAGCAGCACCCGTGACAGGGGGAATGGCTACACCTTC.

This chain joins TRBV30 and TRBJ1-1; TRBD1 is a possible D gene (5 bases). Germline loops: CDR1 GTSNPN, CDR2 SVGIG (reference sequence). The length of the CDR3 is 12 residues. Trimming shortened V by 4 bases and J by 5 bases, and 11 bases separated the two germline ends. The CDR3 here is CAWMGEGTEAFF. The CDR3 DNA reads as TGTGCCTGGATGGGGGAGGGGACTGAAGCTTTCTTT. The entire variable domain, with the rest obtained from reference TRBV30 and TRBJ1-1, is as follows: SQTIHQWPATLVQPVGSPLSLECTVEGTSNPNLYWYRQAAGRGLQLLFYSVGIGQISSEVPQNLSASRPQDRQFILSSKKLLLSDSGFYLCAWMGEGTEAFFGQGTRLTVV.

A single count supports this clone. This sequence joins TRBV7-2 and TRBJ1-1; possible D gene TRBD1, 5 bases. The V gene lost 0 bases and the J gene lost 11 bases, with 19 bases spanning the gap. The CDR3 contains 15 residues. Germline V gene lookup returns CDR1 SGHTA and CDR2 FQGNSA. In nucleotides, the CDR3 is TGTGCCAGCAGCTTAGCGGCTGGCAGGGATGAATCGGCTTTCTTT. Amino acids: CASSLAAGRDESAFF.

The rearrangement uses TRBV15 and TRBJ1-4, with 8 bases matching TRBD1. CDR3 size: 18 residues. Looked up from germline, CDR1 is LNHNV and CDR2 is YYDKDF (reference sequence). With V trimmed by 3 bases and J by 7 bases, 16 bases remained unmatched. The CDR3 region has the DNA TGTGCCACCAGCAGGTTAGGACAGGGCGGTGTTTTGCGTGAAAAACTGTTTTTT. Translation: CATSRLGQGGVLREKLFF.

CDR3 in DNA: TGTGCCAGCAGTGAAGGGTGGGGGGTAGCCAAAAACATTCAGTACTTC. Protein product: CASSEGWGVAKNIQYF. The chain links TRBV2 to TRBJ2-4; weak D call: TRBD2 (6 bases). V gave up 1 base and J gave up 0 bases, with 10 bases separating them. From germline, CDR1 is SNHLY and CDR2 FYNNEI. There are 16 residues in the CDR3.

V and J are TRBV9 and TRBJ1-1; possible D gene TRBD1, 6 bases. The V gene's germline CDR1 is SGDLS and CDR2 YYNGEE. This CDR3 is 14 amino acids long. V was trimmed by 3 bases and J by 1 base, leaving 10 bases between them. The CDR3 DNA follows: TGTGCCAGCAGCGAGACGGGACAGAACACTGAAGCTTTCTTT. This translates into CASSETGQNTEAFF.

V and J are TRBV5-5 and TRBJ1-2, with 7 bases that match TRBD1. This CDR3 is 14 amino acids long. V lost 2 bases and J lost 2; bases outside the gene matches: 3. Looked up from germline, CDR1 is SGHKS and CDR2 is YYEKEE (reference sequence). The CDR3: CASSFQQGNYGYTF. CDR3 DNA sequence: TGTGCCAGCAGCTTTCAACAGGGGAACTATGGCTACACCTTC.

V usage is TRBV5-1 and J usage is TRBJ1-5; D possibly corresponds to TRBD1 (6 bases). The CDR3 is made up of 14 amino acids. Per germline, CDR1 SGHRS and CDR2 YFSETQ. The germline V and J ends were trimmed by 5 bases and 2 bases, with 11 bases remaining between them. The DNA of the CDR3 is TGCGCCAGCAGTGAACAGGGTGGCAATCAGCCCCAGCATTTT. Amino acids: CASSEQGGNQPQHF.

The chain couples TRBV7-9 to TRBJ1-3; unclear D gene. V lost 1 base to trimming and J lost 4 bases, with 5 bases between them. The germline V gene encodes CDR1 SEHNR and CDR2 FQNEAQ (reference sequence). The CDR3 covers 13 residues. The CDR3 DNA sequence: TGTGCCAGCAGCTTAGGAGGGGGAAACACCATATATTTT. Translation: CASSLGGGNTIYF.

The V gene is TRBV7-3, the J gene TRBJ2-1; possible D gene TRBD1, 7 bases. The CDR3 is made up of 16 amino acids. The germline V gene has CDR1 SGHTA and CDR2 FQGTGA. Trimming stripped 5 bases from V and 2 bases from J, with 16 bases between. The CDR3, as DNA: TGTGCCAGCAGCCCCCAGGGGGGCTCCGCCTACAATGAGCAGTTCTTC. Translation: CASSPQGGSAYNEQFF. Variable domain in full (rest from reference TRBV7-3 and TRBJ2-1): GAGVSQTPSNKVTEKGKYVELRCDPISGHTALYWYRQSLGQGPEFLIYFQGTGAADDSGLPNDRFFAVRPEGSVSTLKIQRTERGDSAVYLCASSPQGGSAYNEQFFGPGTRLTVL.

The rearrangement links TRBV19 to TRBJ2-3; D may be TRBD1 (6 bases). The V end was cut by 4 bases, the J end by 3 bases, with 11 bases between. The CDR3 totals 14 residues. In germline, CDR1 is LNHDA, CDR2 SQIVND (reference sequence). In nucleotides, the CDR3 is TGTGCCAGTAGTAATGGCAGGGGAACAGATACGCAGTATTTT. This codes for CASSNGRGTDTQYF.

The rearrangement joins TRBV13 to TRBJ1-1; D ambiguous. Germline loops: CDR1 PRHDT, CDR2 FYEKMQ (reference sequence). Trimming removed 4 bases from V and 1 base from J, with 10 bases in between. The CDR3 consists of 14 residues. The CDR3 DNA is TGTGCCAGCAGCTCACGCGCGGGGAACACTGAAGCTTTCTTT. This gives the protein CASSSRAGNTEAFF.

V usage is TRBV18 and J usage is TRBJ1-1, with 7 bases identical to TRBD1. Germline CDR1 reads KGHSH; CDR2 reads LQKENI. Unmatched junction bases numbered 6, after V lost 6 bases and J lost 5 bases. The CDR3 runs to 13 residues. The CDR3 loop is CASSRDRHTEAFF. The CDR3 DNA follows: TGTGCCAGCTCCCGGGACAGACATACTGAAGCTTTCTTT.

This chain joins TRBV7-2 and TRBJ2-1, with D perhaps TRBD1 (6 bases). Germline assignment: CDR1 SGHTA and CDR2 FQGNSA. The CDR3 extends over 16 amino acids. Trimming took off 2 bases at V and 8 bases at J, with 19 bases between the two ends. The CDR3 is CASSLRGAGALYEQFF. The CDR3 DNA is TGTGCCAGCAGCTTACGAGGGGCAGGGGCGTTATATGAGCAGTTCTTC.

The chain links TRBV5-1 to TRBJ1-2, with TRBD1 matching over 7 bases. The trim removed 2 bases at V and 4 bases at J, leaving 5 bases unmatched. Germline V CDR1 and CDR2: SGHRS, YFSETQ. CDR3 length: 14 residues. The CDR3, as DNA: TGCGCCAGCAGCTTCGGGACAGTTGGCTATGGCTACACCTTC. This sequence encodes CASSFGTVGYGYTF.